This T cell receptor beta chain comes out of a study of metastatic and nonmetastatic thyroid tumors. At the level of the study: Across peripheral blood and tumor or nodule tissue samples taken from malignant and benign thyroid patients, the repertoires were compared with one another. Study findings and constraints: Within blood and tumor, benign nodules reportedly had significantly lower TCR beta diversity than malignant thyroid tumors did.

This clone has a count of ten or more. Its matching antigen is unknown. Before thyroid surgery, none of the patients had received any treatment. In the original workflow: Across clinicopathological groups, CDR3 differences served as the basis for building a distant-metastasis classifier for papillary thyroid cancer. TCRdb reassembled clones from the PCR reads with MiXCR. The V and J calls shown here were made by TCRdb, not taken from the authors' results. There are about 82,000 clones in the sample; 9.5% to 15% occur only once, and 7% to 9% lies in the top ten. Trimming shortened V by 2 bases and J by 8 bases, and 10 bases separated the two germline ends. Germline CDR1 is SGHRS and CDR2 is YFSETQ. There are 13 residues in the CDR3.

V gene TRBV5-1 combines with J gene TRBJ2-2; D may be TRBD1 (5 bases). Sequencing was carried out using tumor tissue. This TCR was recovered from a female donor with papillary thyroid cancer or a benign thyroid nodule (not recorded which). Some clones in this sample may be carry-over from other donors' samples. The CDR3 nucleotides read TGCGCCAGCAGCTTAACAGGAACAGGGGAGCTGTTTTTT. Translation: CASSLTGTGELFF.